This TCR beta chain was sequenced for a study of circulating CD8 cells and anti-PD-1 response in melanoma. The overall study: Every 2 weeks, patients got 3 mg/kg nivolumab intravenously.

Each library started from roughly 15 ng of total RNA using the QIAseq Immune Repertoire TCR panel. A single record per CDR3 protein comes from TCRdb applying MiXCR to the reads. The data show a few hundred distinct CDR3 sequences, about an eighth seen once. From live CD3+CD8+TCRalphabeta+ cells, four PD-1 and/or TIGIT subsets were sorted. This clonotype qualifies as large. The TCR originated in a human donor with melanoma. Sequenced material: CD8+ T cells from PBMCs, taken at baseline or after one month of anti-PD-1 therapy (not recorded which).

CDR3 loop: CSVTINTEAFF. The CDR3 region has the DNA TGCAGCGTTACTATTAACACTGAAGCTTTCTTT. The chain has TRBV29-1 and TRBJ1-1; no clear D gene. Germline V lookup: CDR1 SQVTM, CDR2 ANQGSEA. Trimming removed 5 bases from V and 2 bases from J, with 6 bases in between. This CDR3 has 11 residues.